This TCR beta chain was retrieved from a study of Ad26.COV2.S vaccination and SARS-CoV-2 variants. Study information: Ad26.COV2.S was injected intramuscularly once or twice, 56 days apart.

Treatment given: some 20 received Ad26.COV2.S at low or high dose, single or two shots; 5 received placebo; per-sample allocation not given. Sampling was done on day 63 after the first vaccine or placebo injection. SARS-CoV-2 spike from the Wuhan strain was encoded by the vaccine, an Ad26 vector. The assay was immunoSEQ multiplex PCR, and TCRdb's table has in-frame clones only and misses some. The sample yields some 300,000 clones, about 82% seen once. Study-wide results and caveats: Non-spike TCR breadth did not differ much between vaccine and placebo recipients.

Remarks on this clone: Its antigen is not identified.

The V gene lost 5 bases and the J gene lost 2 bases, with 25 bases spanning the gap. This CDR3 is built from 18 residues. Germline assignment: CDR1 SGHTA and CDR2 FQGNSA. The chain uses TRBV7-2 and TRBJ2-7; perhaps D is TRBD1 or TRBD2 (5 bases each). The sequence derives from a person aged 18-65 years who received the Ad26.COV2.S COVID-19 vaccine or a placebo. Specimen: peripheral blood, collected in a trial of Ad26.COV2.S vaccine versus placebo. This CDR3 is CASSRSRTTGTTTYEQYF. The CDR3, as DNA: TGTGCCAGCAGCCGGTCGCGAACTACCGGGACGACAACCTACGAGCAGTACTTC.